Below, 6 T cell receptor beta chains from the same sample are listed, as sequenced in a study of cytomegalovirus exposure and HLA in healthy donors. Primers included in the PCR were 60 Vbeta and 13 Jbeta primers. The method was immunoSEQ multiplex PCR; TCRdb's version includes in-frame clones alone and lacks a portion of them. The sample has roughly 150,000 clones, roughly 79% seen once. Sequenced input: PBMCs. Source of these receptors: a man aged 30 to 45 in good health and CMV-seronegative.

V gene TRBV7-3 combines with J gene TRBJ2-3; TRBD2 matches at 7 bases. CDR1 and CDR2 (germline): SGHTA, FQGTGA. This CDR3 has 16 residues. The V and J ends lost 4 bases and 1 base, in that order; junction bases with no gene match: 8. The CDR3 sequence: CASSYRGEGGTDTQYF. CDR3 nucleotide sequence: TGTGCCAGCAGCTACCGAGGGGAGGGAGGCACAGATACGCAGTATTTT.

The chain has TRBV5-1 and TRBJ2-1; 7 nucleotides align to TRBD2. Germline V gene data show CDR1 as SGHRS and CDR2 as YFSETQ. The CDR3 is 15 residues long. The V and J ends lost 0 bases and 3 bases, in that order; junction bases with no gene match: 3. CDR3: CASSLVLAVYNEQFF. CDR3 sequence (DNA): TGCGCCAGCAGCTTGGTGCTAGCGGTCTACAATGAGCAGTTCTTC.

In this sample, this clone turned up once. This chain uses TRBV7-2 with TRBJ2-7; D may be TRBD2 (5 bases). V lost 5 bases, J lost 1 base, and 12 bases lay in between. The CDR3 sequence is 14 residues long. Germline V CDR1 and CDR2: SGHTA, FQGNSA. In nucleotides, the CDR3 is TGTGCCAGCAGCCCGGGATCCGGATCCTACGAGCAGTACTTC. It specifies CASSPGSGSYEQYF.

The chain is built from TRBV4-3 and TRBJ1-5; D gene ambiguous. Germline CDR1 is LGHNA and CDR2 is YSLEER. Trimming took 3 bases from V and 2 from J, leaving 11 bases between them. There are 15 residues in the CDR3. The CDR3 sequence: CASSQGFGGNQPQHF. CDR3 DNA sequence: TGCGCCAGCAGCCAGGGCTTCGGGGGCAATCAGCCCCAGCATTTT.

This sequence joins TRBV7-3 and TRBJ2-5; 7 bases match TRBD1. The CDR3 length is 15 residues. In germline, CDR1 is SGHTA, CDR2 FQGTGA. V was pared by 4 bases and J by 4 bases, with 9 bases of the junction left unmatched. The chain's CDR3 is CASSSTDRVGETQYF. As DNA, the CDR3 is TGTGCCAGCAGCTCAACAGACAGGGTGGGAGAGACCCAGTACTTC.

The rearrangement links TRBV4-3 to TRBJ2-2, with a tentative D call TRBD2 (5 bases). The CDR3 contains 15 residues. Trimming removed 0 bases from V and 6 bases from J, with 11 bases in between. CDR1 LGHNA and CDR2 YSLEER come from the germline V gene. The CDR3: CASSQEGSYPGELFF. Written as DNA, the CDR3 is TGCGCCAGCAGCCAAGAGGGGAGTTACCCCGGGGAGCTGTTTTTT.